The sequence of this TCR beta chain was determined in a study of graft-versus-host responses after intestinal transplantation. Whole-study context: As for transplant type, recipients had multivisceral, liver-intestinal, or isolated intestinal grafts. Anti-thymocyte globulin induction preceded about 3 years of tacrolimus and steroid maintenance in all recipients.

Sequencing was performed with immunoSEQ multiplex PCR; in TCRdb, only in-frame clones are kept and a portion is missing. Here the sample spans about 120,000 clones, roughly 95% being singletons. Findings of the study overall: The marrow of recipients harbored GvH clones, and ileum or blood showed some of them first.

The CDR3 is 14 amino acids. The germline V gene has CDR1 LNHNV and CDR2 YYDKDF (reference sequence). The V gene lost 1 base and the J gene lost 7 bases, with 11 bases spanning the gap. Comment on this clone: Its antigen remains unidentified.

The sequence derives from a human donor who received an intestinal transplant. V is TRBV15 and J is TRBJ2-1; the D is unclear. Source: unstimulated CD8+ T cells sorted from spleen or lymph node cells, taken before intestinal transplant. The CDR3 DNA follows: TGTGCCACCAGCAGAGGAGTTCAGCGAAATGAGCAGTTCTTC. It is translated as CATSRGVQRNEQFF.